The clone carrying this TCR beta chain was counted only a few times. The antigen remains unidentified. These data originate in a study of beta chain features in type 1 diabetes. About the research overall: Cell yields, gender and age were comparable in patients and healthy donors.

General study findings and limits: In every one of the four CD4+ subsets, TCRB CDR3s were moderately but significantly shorter in Type 1 diabetes patients. Patients' naive, central memory and Treg TCRB repertoires seemed closer to one another than those of healthy donors.

The CDR3 consists of 14 residues. V lost 4 bases, J lost 2 bases, and 2 bases stayed unmatched. The germline gives CDR1 SQVTM, CDR2 ANQGSEA. The investigators reverse transcribed all of the isolated RNA, so they sequenced expressed TCRB transcripts. Data came from immunoSEQ multiplex PCR; TCRdb stores just in-frame clones and leaves some out. The data contain 110,000 or so clones, 40% of them seen just once; the ten biggest clones take up around 0.07%. What was sequenced was stem cell memory CD4+ T cells from blood. This TCR was recovered from a woman aged 18-29 years in good health. The chain combines TRBV29-1 with TRBJ2-3, with 11 bases fitting TRBD2. The DNA for the CDR3 is TGCAGCGTTGGTAGCGGGAGGGTCACAGATACGCAGTATTTT. Translation: CSVGSGRVTDTQYF.